Sequencing of this TCR beta chain was carried out in a study of blood T cell repertoires in COVID-19 (dated by TCRdb to between 2020 and 2021). About the full investigation: Collaborator samples came from the United States, Italy and Spain and covered acute and convalescent phases of COVID-19. The material from the prospective study consisted of cDNA or gDNA derived from T cells, B-cell-depleted T cells, or PBMCs. The dataset comprised deeply sampled blood TCRbeta repertoires from subjects exposed to, actively infected with, or recovered from COVID-19. The repertoires were made available in a free public database intended to serve as a resource for research on the immune response to SARS-CoV-2. Samples were obtained from the ongoing ImmuneRACE study (first 160 participants) and from 1,200 or so subjects provided by 6 global collaborators. Sample metadata almost always included a de-identified subject ID, COVID-19 status, age in years and sex. Where available, HLA class I and class II types were obtained from metadata supplied by the sample provider rather than from assay-based typing. The paper as a whole reports these results and caveats: How much clinical and demographic metadata was included differed by source and by participant, and the metadata was provided uncurated.

Each collaborating institution followed its own protocols to collect whole blood in K2EDTA tubes. For TCRbeta analysis, collaborator samples were shipped as frozen whole blood, as isolated PBMCs, or as DNA extracted from either sample type. A note on this clone: Which antigen it targets is not known. Base quality data are lacking; no much larger clone is found one base away.

The CDR3 goes from the cysteine to the phenylalanine over 17 residues. Here the CDR3 DNA is all that survives: 51 bases in frame from base 1. Trimming removed 0 bases from V and 7 bases from J; the gene matches leave 10 bases unexplained. The germline V gene encodes CDR1 MDHEN and CDR2 SYDVKM. The immunoSEQ Assay, a bias-controlled multiplex PCR, was used to amplify TCRbeta CDR3 regions from genomic DNA. Per the source publication's procedure: Within the assay, amplification of reference gene primers was used to estimate how many nucleated cells each sample contained. Sequence reads were collapsed and filtered to measure the absolute abundance of every unique TCRbeta CDR3 rearrangement. For each sample, productive Simpson clonality was calculated by taking the square root of Simpson's diversity index across productive rearrangements. This is the immuneACCESS table as TCRdb keeps it, with only in-frame sequences that have V and J called. A part of the clones is gone; compared with another copy, unresolved V genes explain less than half, and the rest is unexplained. Clonal size and the V and J genes are those of that table, whereas D and trimming came from the DNA. Present in this sample are 90,000 to 150,000 clones, about 80% of which were seen just once. Under 5% of the sample is held by the ten biggest clonotypes.

The sample was peripheral blood. The receptor chain draws on TRBV28 and TRBJ2-1, and 9 junctional nucleotides match TRBD2. The receptor was isolated from a woman at least 80 years old with acute or convalescent COVID-19. The CDR3 in this case is CASSLWGSGSARNEQFF. The DNA reads as follows: TGTGCCAGCAGTTTATGGGGTAGCGGGAGTGCGAGGAATGAGCAGTTCTTC.